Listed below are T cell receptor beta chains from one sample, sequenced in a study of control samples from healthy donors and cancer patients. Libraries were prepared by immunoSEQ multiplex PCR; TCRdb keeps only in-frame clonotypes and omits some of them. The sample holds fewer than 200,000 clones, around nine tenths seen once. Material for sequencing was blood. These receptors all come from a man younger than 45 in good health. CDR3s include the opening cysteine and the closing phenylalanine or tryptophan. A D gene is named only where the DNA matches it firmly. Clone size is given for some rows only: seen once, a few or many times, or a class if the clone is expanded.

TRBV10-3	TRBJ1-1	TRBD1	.	TGTGCCATCAGATCTAATCCGGGACAGGGACGGACTGAAGCTTTCTTT	CAIRSNPGQGRTEAFF
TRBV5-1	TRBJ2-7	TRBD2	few	TGCGCCAGCAGCCCCCGGACTAGCGAAAGCTCCTACGAGCAGTACTTC	CASSPRTSESSYEQYF
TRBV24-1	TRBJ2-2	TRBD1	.	TGTGCCACCAGTGATTTGGGTCCGGGACAGGGCACCGGGGAGCTGTTTTTT	CATSDLGPGQGTGELFF
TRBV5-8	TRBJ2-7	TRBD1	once	TGTGCCAGCACCGTCCCGGGGGACAGGAGGTACGAGCAGTACTTC	CASTVPGDRRYEQYF
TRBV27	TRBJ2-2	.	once	TGTGCCAGCAGTTTCATTAGCACCGGGGAGCTGTTTTTT	CASSFISTGELFF
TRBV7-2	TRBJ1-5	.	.	TGTGCCAGCAGCTTATCCAGGGACGGTCAGCCCCAGCATTTT	CASSLSRDGQPQHF
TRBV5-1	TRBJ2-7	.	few	TGCGCCAGCAGCCGGGGCTCAGACGAGCAGTACTTC	CASSRGSDEQYF
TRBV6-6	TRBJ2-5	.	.	TGTGCCAGCTCATGGGACCAGGGGAAAGAGACCCAGTACTTC	CASSWDQGKETQYF
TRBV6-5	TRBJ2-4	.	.	TGTGCCAGCAGTTCCAAGGGGGGCGGAAACATTCAGTACTTC	CASSSKGGGNIQYF
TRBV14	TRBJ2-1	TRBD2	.	TGTGCCAGCAGCCAAGATCTCTTTAAGGGACTAGCGGCCCACAATGAGCAGTTCTTC	CASSQDLFKGLAAHNEQFF
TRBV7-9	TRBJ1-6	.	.	TGTGCCAGCAGCCTCCTCCCTCTGAGTTCACCCCTCCACTTT	CASSLLPLSSPLHF
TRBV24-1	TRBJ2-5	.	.	TGTGCCACCAGTGGAAACGGAGAAGAGACCCAGTACTTC	CATSGNGEETQYF
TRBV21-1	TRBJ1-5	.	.	TGTGCCAGCAGCAAAGGGGTAAGGGGGCGGCTTTTT	CASSKGVRGRLF
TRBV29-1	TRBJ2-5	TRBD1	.	TGCAGCGTTGTTCGTACAGGGGGCAAGGAGGAGACCCAGTACTTC	CSVVRTGGKEETQYF
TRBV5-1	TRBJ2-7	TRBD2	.	TGCGCCAGCAGCTTGGGGGACTACCCCTACGAGCAGTACTTC	CASSLGDYPYEQYF
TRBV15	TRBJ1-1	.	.	TGTGCCACCAGCAGAGATCGGACTCCGAGGGACACTGAAGCTTTCTTT	CATSRDRTPRDTEAFF
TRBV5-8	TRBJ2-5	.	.	TGTGCCAGCAGACCAACTAGCTCGGAGACCCAGTACTTC	CASRPTSSETQYF
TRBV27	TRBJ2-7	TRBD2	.	TGTGCCAGCAGTTCCGGACTAGCGGGAGAGGTCGAGCAGTACTTC	CASSSGLAGEVEQYF
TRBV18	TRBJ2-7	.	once	TGTGCCAGCTCACCAAGGGGCAGGGGTCGGTTGGACGAGCAGTACTTC	CASSPRGRGRLDEQYF
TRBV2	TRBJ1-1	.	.	TGTGCCAGCTTAACCAGGCAGAACACTGAAGCTTTCTTT	CASLTRQNTEAFF
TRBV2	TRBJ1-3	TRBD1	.	TGTGCCAGCTCACAGGGGGCGTTAGGAAACACCATATATTTT	CASSQGALGNTIYF
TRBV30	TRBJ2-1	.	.	TGTGCTTGGGTAGCCGGCTCCTACAATGAGCAGTTCTTC	CAWVAGSYNEQFF
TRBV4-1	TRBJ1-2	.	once	TGCGCCAGCAGCCAAGATACAGGGTCTGGCTACACCTTC	CASSQDTGSGYTF
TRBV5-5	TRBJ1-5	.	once	TGTGCCAGCAGCACAGTACAGGATAATCAGCCCCAGCATTTT	CASSTVQDNQPQHF
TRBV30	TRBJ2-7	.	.	TGTGCCTGGAGTTGGGAGGCAGTGGGATCCTACGAGCAGTACTTC	CAWSWEAVGSYEQYF
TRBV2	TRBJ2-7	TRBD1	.	TGTGCCAGCATTGGGACAGGGGGCTACGAGCAGTACTTC	CASIGTGGYEQYF
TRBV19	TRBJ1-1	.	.	TGTGCCAGTAGTGCGAAGGGCAACACTGAAGCTTTCTTT	CASSAKGNTEAFF
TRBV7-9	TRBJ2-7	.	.	TGTGCCAGCAGCTTAGTCGCTAGCTCCTACGAGCAGTACTTC	CASSLVASSYEQYF
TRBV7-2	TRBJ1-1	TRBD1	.	TGTGCCAGCAGCTTCGGACAGGGGGCGGCGGAAGCTTTCTTT	CASSFGQGAAEAFF
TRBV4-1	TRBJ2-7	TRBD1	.	TGCGCCAGCAGCCAAGATCGACGGGACAGGGCATGGCAGTACTTC	CASSQDRRDRAWQYF
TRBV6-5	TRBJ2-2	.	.	TGTGCCAGCAGACCCATCAGCACCGGGGAGCCGTTTTTT	CASRPISTGEPFF
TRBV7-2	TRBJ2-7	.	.	TGTGCCAGCAGCTCCTCAGCGGTCTACGAGCAGTACTTC	CASSSSAVYEQYF
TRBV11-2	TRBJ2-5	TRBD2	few	TGTGCCAGCAGCTTAGGCCTCGGGGGGGTCCAAGAGACCCAGTACTTC	CASSLGLGGVQETQYF
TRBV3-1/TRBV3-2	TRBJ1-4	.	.	TGTGCCAGCAGCCAAGGTCCTTCGGGGTCCGATGAAAAACTGTTTTTT	CASSQGPSGSDEKLFF
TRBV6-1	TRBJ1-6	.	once	TGTGCCAGCAGTGCGAAGCTGGTGTTAGTAGCAGCCTATAATTCACCCCTCCACTTT	CASSAKLVLVAAYNSPLHF
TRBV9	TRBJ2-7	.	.	TGTGCCAGCAGCGTAGGACAGAACTACGAGCAGTACTTC	CASSVGQNYEQYF
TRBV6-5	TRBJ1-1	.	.	TGTGCCAGCAGCTGGGTAGGTGGGAACACTGAAGCTTTCTTT	CASSWVGGNTEAFF
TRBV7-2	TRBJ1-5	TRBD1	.	TGTGCCAGCAGCGCAAGGACAGGGGAACAGCCCCAGCATTTT	CASSARTGEQPQHF
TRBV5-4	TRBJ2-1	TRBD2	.	TGTGCCAGCAGTTCCACTCTAGCGGGAGCGGTGAATGAGCAGTTCTTC	CASSSTLAGAVNEQFF
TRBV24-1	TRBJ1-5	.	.	TGTGCCACCAGTGCGGGGAACAATCAGCCCCAGCATTTT	CATSAGNNQPQHF
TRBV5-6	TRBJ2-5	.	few	TGTGCCAGCAGCTTGGTGCCCAGGGGGGGGCAAGAGACCCAGTACTTC	CASSLVPRGGQETQYF
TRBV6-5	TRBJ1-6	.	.	TGTGCCAGCAGTTACGGGGTGTGGGGGGGGAATTCACCCCTCCACTTT	CASSYGVWGGNSPLHF
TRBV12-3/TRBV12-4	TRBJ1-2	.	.	TGTGCCAGCAGTTTAGGAGAAACCGATGGCTACACCTTC	CASSLGETDGYTF
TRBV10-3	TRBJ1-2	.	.	TGTGCCATCACCCCGGCCCAGGGAAATGGCTACACCTTC	CAITPAQGNGYTF